This T cell receptor beta chain emerged from a study of T cell repertoires in cytomegalovirus infection. Study context: Recently identified HLA-C-restricted CMV epitopes and well-studied HLA-B-restricted CMV epitopes were used by the study. Carrying CMV and the relevant HLA type showed in public TCR beta signatures.

Study outcomes and limitations: Carriers of CMV and the relevant HLA type were discriminated by public TCR beta frequency. HLA-C-restricted TCR beta clonotypes specific for CMV led the ex vivo response.

MiXCR, applied by TCRdb to the reads, yields one record per CDR3 protein. Of about 150,000 distinct CDR3 sequences detected, over 25% appear once; the ten largest clones hold 45% to 55%. With regard to this clonotype: Its antigen remains unknown.

This CDR3 contains 14 residues. In germline, CDR1 is SGHTA, CDR2 FQGNSA. The V end lost 4 bases, the J end lost 4 bases, and 14 bases lay between the germline ends. The source material was CD8+ T cells from cultured PBMCs, sampled from culture after CMV antigen stimulation. The chain combines TRBV7-2 with TRBJ2-7; no reliable D call. The TCR originated in a human donor in good health (CMV status not recorded). Some clones in this sample may be carry-over from other donors' samples. Written as DNA, the CDR3 is TGTGCCAGCAGCTCCTACTCGCAATCTTACGAGCAGTACTTC. This codes for CASSSYSQSYEQYF.